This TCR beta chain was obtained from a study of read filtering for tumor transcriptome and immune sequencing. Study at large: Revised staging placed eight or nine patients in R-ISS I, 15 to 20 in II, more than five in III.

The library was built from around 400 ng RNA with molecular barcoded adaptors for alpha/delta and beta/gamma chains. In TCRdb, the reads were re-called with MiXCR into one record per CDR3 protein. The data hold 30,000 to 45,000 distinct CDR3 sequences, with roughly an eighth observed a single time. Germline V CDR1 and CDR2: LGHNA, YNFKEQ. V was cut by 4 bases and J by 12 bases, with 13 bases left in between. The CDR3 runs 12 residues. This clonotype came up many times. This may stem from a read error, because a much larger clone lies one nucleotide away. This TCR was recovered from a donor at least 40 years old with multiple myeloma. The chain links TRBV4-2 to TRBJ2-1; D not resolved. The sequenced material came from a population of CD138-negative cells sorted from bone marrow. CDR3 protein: CASSRNIRGQFF. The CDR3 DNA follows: TGTGCCAGCAGCCGGAATATTCGTGGGCAGTTCTTC.